This TCR beta chain was identified in a study of CD8 T cells in ankylosing spondylitis. V lost 5 bases and J lost 7, with 14 bases in between. Germline lookup yields CDR1 LGHDT and CDR2 YNNKEL (reference sequence). CDR3 length equals 13 residues. Quantitative 5'-RACE with molecular barcodes produced the TCR beta libraries. A single record per CDR3 protein comes from TCRdb applying MiXCR to the 5' RACE reads. The table has a few hundred thousand distinct CDR3 sequences, more than 15% seen once. Notes on the study in general: Seemingly distinctive of ankylosing spondylitis blood was a TCR beta motif formed by eight highly homologous variants. Within matched ankylosing spondylitis synovial fluid, disease-linked clones were reportedly significantly enriched.

As for this clonotype: Its target is unknown.

V and J are TRBV3-1 and TRBJ1-2; D remains unclear. Sequencing was carried out using blood, either unsorted or a sorted T cell fraction (not recorded which). This clonotype was sampled from a male donor with ankylosing spondylitis. The CDR3 coding sequence is TGTGCCAGCAGCTCCCCTTGGGCTGGTGGCTACACCTTC. It is translated as CASSSPWAGGYTF.